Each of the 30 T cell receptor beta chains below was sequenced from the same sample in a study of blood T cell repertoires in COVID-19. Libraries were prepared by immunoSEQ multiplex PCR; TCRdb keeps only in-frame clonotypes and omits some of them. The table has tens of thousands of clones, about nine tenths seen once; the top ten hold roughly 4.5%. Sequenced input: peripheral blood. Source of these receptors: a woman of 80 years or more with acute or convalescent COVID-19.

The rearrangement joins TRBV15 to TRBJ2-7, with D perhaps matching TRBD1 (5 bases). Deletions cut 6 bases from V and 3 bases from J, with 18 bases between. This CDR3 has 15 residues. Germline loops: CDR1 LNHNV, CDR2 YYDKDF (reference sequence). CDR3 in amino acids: CATRPAGPHLYEQYF. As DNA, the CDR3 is TGTGCCACCAGACCCGCAGGGCCGCACCTCTACGAGCAGTACTTC.

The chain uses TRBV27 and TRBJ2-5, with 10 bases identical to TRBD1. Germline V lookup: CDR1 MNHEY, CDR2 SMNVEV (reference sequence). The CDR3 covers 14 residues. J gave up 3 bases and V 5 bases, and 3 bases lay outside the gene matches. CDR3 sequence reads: CASSAGTGEETQYF. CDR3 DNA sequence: TGTGCCAGCAGTGCCGGGACAGGGGAAGAGACCCAGTACTTC.

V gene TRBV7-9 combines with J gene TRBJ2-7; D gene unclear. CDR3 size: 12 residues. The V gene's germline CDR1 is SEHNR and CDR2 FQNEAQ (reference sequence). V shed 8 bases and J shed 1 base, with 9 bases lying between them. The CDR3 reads CASATVSYEQYF. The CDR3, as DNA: TGTGCCAGCGCCACTGTATCCTACGAGCAGTACTTC.

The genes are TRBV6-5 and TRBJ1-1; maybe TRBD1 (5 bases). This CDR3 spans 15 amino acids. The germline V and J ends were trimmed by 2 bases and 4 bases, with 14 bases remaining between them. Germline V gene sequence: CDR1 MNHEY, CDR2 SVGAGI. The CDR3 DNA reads TGTGCCAGCAGTTACAGTCCAGGGATCGGCACTGAAGCTTTCTTT. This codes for CASSYSPGIGTEAFF.

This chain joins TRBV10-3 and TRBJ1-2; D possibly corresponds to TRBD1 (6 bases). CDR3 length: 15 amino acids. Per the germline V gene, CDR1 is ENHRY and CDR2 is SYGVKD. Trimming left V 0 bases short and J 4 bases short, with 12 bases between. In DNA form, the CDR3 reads TGTGCCATCAGTGAGTCGACAGGACCCACCTATGGCTACACCTTC. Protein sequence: CAISESTGPTYGYTF.

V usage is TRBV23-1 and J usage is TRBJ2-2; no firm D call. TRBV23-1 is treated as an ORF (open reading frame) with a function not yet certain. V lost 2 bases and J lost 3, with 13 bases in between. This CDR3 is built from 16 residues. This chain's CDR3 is CASSQVQPRDTGELFF. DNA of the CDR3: TGCGCCAGCAGTCAAGTACAGCCCCGCGACACCGGGGAGCTGTTTTTT.

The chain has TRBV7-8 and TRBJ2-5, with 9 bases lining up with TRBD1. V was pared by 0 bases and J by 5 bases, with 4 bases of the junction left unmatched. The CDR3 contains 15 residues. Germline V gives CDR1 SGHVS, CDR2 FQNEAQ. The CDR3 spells CASSLAGQGRETQYF. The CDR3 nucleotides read TGTGCCAGCAGCTTAGCCGGACAGGGGAGGGAGACCCAGTACTTC.

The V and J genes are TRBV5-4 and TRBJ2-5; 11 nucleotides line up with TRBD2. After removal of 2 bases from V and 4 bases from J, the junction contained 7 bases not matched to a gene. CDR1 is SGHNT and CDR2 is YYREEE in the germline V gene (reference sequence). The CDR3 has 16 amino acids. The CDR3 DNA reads TGTGCCAGCAGCTTCCCCGGGACTAGCGGAGTAGAGACCCAGTACTTC. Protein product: CASSFPGTSGVETQYF.

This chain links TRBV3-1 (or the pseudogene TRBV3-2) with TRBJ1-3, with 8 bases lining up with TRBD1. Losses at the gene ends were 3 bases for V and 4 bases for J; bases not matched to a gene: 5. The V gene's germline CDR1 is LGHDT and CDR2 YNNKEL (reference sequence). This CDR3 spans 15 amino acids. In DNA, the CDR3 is TGTGCCAGCAGCCACCGCACAGGGGGAGGAAACACCATATATTTT. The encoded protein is CASSHRTGGGNTIYF.

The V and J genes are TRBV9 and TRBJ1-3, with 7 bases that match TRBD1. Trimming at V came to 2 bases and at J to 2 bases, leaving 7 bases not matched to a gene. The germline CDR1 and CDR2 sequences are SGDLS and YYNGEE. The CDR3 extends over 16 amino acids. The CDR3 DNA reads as TGTGCCAGCAGCGTCTCGGAAGGGGGCGCTGGAAACACCATATATTTT. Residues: CASSVSEGGAGNTIYF. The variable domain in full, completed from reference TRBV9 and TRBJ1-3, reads DSGVTQTPKHLITATGQRVTLRCSPRSGDLSVYWYQQSLDQGLQFLIQYYNGEERAKGNILERFSAQQFPDLHSELNLSSLELGDSALYFCASSVSEGGAGNTIYFGEGSWLTVV.

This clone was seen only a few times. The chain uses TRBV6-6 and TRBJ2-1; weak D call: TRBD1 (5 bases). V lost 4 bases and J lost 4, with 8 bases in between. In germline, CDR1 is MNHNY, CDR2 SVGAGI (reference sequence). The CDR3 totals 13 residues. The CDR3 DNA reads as TGTGCCAGCAGTTCCGACAGTTACAATGAGCAGTTCTTC. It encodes CASSSDSYNEQFF.

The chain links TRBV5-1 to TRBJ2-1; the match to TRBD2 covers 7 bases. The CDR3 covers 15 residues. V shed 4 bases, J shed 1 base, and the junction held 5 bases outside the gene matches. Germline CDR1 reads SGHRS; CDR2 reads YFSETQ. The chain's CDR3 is CASSLAVPSYNEQFF. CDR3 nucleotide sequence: TGCGCCAGCAGCCTAGCGGTCCCTTCCTACAATGAGCAGTTCTTC. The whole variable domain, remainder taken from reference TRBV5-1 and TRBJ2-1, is KAGVTQTPRYLIKTRGQQVTLSCSPISGHRSVSWYQQTPGQGLQFLFEYFSETQRNKGNFPGRFSGRQFSNSRSEMNVSTLELGDSALYLCASSLAVPSYNEQFFGPGTRLTVL.

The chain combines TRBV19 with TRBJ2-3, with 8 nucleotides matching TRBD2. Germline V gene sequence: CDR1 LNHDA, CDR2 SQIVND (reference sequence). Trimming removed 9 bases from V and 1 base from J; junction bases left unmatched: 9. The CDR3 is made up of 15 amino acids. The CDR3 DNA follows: TGTGCCAGCGGTCACGAAGCGGGGGGCACAGATACGCAGTATTTT. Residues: CASGHEAGGTDTQYF.

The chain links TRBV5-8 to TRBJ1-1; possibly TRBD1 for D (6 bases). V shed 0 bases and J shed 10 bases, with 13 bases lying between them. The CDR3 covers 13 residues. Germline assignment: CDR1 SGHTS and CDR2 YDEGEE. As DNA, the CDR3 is TGTGCCAGCAGCTTGGAGCCCGGGGGGCGAGCTTTCTTT. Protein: CASSLEPGGRAFF. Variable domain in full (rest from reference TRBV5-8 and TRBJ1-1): EAGVTQSPTHLIKTRGQQATLRCSPISGHTSVYWYQQALGLGLQFLLWYDEGEERNRGNFPPRFSGRQFPNYSSELNVNALELEDSALYLCASSLEPGGRAFFGQGTRLTVV.

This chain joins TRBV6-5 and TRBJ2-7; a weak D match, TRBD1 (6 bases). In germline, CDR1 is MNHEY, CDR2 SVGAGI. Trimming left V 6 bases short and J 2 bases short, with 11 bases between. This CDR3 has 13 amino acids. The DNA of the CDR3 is TGTGCCAGCAGCCCGGGACATCCCTACGAGCAGTACTTC. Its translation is CASSPGHPYEQYF.

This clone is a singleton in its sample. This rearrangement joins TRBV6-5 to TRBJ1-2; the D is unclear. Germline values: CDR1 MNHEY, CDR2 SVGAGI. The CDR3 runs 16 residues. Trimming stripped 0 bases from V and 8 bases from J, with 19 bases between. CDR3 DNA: TGTGCCAGCAGTTACTCGGGGAGGGTTTTCATTTGGGGCTACACCTTC. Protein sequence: CASSYSGRVFIWGYTF.

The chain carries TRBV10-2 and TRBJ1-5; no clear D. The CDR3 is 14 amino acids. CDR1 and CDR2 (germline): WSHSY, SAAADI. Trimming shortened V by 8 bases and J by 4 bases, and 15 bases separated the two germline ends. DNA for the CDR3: TGCGCCAGCCAAGACTCCTTCCTGAATCAGCCCCAGCATTTT. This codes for CASQDSFLNQPQHF.

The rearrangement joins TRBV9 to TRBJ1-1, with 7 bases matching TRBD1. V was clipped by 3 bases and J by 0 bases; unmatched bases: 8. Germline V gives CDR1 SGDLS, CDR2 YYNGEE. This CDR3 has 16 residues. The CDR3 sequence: CASSDNRGTMNTEAFF. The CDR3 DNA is TGTGCCAGCAGCGACAACAGGGGTACTATGAACACTGAAGCTTTCTTT.

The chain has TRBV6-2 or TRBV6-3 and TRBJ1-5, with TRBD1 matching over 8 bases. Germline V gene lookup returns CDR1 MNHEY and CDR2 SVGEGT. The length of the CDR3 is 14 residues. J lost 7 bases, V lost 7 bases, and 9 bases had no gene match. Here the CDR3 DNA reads TGTGCCAGCACCCCTGGACAGGGACGACAGCCCCAGCATTTT. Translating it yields CASTPGQGRQPQHF.

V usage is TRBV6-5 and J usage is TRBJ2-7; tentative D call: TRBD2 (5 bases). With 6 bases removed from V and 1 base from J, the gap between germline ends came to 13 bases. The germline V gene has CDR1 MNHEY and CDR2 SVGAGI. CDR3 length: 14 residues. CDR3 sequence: CASSTPRGSYEQYF. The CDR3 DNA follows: TGTGCCAGCAGCACACCCCGGGGATCCTACGAGCAGTACTTC.

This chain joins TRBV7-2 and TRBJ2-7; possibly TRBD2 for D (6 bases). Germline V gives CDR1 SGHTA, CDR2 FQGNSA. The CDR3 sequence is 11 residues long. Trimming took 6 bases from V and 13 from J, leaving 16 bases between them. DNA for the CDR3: TGTGCCAGCAGGTCCCGGGACTCCTCCTACTTC. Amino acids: CASRSRDSSYF.

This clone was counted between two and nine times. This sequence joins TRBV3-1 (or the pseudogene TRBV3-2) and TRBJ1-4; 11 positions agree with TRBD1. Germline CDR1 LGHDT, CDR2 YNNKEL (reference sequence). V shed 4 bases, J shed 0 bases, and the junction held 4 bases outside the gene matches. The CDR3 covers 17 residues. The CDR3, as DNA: TGTGCCAGCAGCCCACCGGGACAGGGGGCAACTAATGAAAAACTGTTTTTT. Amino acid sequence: CASSPPGQGATNEKLFF.

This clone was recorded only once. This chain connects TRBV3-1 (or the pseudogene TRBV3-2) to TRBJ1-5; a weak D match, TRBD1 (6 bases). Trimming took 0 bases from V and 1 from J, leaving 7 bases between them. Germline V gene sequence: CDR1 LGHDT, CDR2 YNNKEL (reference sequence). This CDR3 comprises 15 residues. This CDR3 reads CASSQDRGSNQPQHF. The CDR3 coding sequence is TGTGCCAGCAGCCAAGATAGGGGGAGCAATCAGCCCCAGCATTTT.

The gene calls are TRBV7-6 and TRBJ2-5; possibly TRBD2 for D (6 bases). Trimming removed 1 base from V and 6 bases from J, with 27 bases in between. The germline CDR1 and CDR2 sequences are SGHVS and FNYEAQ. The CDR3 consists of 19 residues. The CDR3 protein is CASSLGPDSGGADLQTQYF. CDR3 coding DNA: TGTGCCAGCAGCTTAGGACCCGACTCCGGGGGAGCCGACCTTCAGACCCAGTACTTC. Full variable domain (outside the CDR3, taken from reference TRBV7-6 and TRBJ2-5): GAGVSQSPRYKVTKRGQDVALRCDPISGHVSLYWYRQALGQGPEFLTYFNYEAQQDKSGLPNDRFSAERPEGSISTLTIQRTEQRDSAMYRCASSLGPDSGGADLQTQYFGPGTRLLVL.

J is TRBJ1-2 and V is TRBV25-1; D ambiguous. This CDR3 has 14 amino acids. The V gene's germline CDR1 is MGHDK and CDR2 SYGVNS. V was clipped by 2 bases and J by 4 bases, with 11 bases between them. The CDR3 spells CASSEASTRYGYTF. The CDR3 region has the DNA TGTGCCAGCAGTGAAGCTTCGACTCGCTATGGCTACACCTTC.

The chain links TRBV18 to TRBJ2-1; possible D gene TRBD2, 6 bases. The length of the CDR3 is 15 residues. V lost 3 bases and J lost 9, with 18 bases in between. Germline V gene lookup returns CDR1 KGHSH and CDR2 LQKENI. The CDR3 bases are TGTGCCAGCTCACCTATCCGGAGCCGGGAGAGTGAGCAGTTCTTC. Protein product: CASSPIRSRESEQFF.

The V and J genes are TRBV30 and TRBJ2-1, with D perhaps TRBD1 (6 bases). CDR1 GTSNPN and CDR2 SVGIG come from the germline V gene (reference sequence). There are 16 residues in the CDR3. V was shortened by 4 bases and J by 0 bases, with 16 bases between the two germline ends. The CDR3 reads CAWKSDRLSSYNEQFF. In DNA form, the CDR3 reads TGTGCCTGGAAGAGCGACAGGCTAAGCTCCTACAATGAGCAGTTCTTC. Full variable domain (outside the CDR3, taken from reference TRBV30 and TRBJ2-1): SQTIHQWPATLVQPVGSPLSLECTVEGTSNPNLYWYRQAAGRGLQLLFYSVGIGQISSEVPQNLSASRPQDRQFILSSKKLLLSDSGFYLCAWKSDRLSSYNEQFFGPGTRLTVL.

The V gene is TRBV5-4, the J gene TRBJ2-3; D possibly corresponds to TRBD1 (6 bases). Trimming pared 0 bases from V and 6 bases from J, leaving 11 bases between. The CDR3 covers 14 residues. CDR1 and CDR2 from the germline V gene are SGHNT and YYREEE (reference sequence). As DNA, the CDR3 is TGTGCCAGCAGCTTGGGGGGGCTTGGGGATACGCAGTATTTT. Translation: CASSLGGLGDTQYF.

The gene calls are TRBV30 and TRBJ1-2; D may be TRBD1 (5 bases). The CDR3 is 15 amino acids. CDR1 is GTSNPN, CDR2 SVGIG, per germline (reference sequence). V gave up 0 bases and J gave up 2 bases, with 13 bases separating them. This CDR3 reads CAWSVPQGWNYGYTF. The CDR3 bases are TGTGCCTGGAGTGTACCCCAGGGCTGGAACTATGGCTACACCTTC.

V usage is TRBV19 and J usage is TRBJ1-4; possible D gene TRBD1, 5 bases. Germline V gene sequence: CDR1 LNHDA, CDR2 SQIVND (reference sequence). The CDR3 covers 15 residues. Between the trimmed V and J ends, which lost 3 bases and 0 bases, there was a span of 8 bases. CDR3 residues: CASSMGRATNEKLFF. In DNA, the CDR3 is TGTGCCAGTAGTATGGGCAGGGCAACTAATGAAAAACTGTTTTTT. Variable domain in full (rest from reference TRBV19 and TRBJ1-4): DGGITQSPKYLFRKEGQNVTLSCEQNLNHDAMYWYRQDPGQGLRLIYYSQIVNDFQKGDIAEGYSVSREKKESFPLTVTSAQKNPTAFYLCASSMGRATNEKLFFGSGTQLSVL.